This T cell receptor beta chain was identified during a study of blood T cell repertoires in COVID-19. The germline V gene encodes CDR1 SGHTA and CDR2 FQGNSA. The CDR3 loop spans 17 amino acids. The ends lost 3 bases at V and 2 bases at J; junction bases unmatched: 8. Produced via immunoSEQ multiplex PCR; TCRdb's table is partial and in-frame only. The table has 140,000 or so clones, roughly 89% seen once. The sample taken for sequencing was peripheral blood. The gene calls are TRBV7-2 and TRBJ2-3, with TRBD2 matching 10 bases. The receptor was isolated from a human donor in a cohort sampled during active COVID-19. CDR3 sequence (DNA): TGTGCCAGCAGCTTTAGCGGGGGGCAGGTCCCCACAGATACGCAGTATTTT. Translation gives CASSFSGGQVPTDTQYF.